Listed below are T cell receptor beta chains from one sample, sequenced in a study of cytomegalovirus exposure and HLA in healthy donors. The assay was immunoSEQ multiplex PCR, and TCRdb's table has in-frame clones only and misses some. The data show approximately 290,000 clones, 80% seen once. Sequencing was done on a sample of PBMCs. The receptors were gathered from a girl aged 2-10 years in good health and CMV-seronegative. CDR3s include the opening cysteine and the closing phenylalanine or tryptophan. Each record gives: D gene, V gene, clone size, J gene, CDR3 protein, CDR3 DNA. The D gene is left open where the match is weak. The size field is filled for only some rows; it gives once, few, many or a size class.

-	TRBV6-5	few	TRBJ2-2	CASSYGGAGGELFF	TGTGCCAGCAGTTACGGCGGGGCGGGCGGGGAGCTGTTTTTT
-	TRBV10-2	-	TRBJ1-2	CASSDRGAGYGYTF	TGCGCCAGCAGTGATCGGGGGGCTGGCTATGGCTACACCTTC
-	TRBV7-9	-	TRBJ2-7	CASSLGHSLYEQYF	TGTGCCAGCAGCTTGGGCCACAGCCTCTACGAGCAGTACTTC
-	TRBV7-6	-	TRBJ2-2	CASRAPGATGELFF	TGTGCCAGCAGAGCTCCAGGGGCCACCGGGGAGCTGTTTTTT
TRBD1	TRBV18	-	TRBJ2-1	CASSPDRAAEQFF	TGTGCCAGCTCACCAGACAGGGCGGCTGAGCAGTTCTTC
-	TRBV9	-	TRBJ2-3	CASSVGVGDTDTQYF	TGTGCCAGCAGCGTAGGGGTCGGAGACACAGATACGCAGTATTTT
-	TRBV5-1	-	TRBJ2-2	CASSSGITGELFF	TGCGCCAGCAGCTCAGGGATCACCGGGGAGCTGTTTTTT
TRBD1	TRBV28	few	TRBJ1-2	CASSFTKGAPGYGYTF	TGTGCCAGCAGTTTTACCAAGGGGGCGCCTGGCTATGGCTACACCTTC
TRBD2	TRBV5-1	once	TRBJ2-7	CASSLSVGLAKTYYEQYF	TGCGCCAGCAGCTTGAGCGTGGGACTAGCGAAGACCTACTACGAGCAGTACTTC
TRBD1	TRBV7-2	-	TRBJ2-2	CASSPGTGITGELFF	TGTGCCAGCAGCCCCGGGACAGGGATCACCGGGGAGCTGTTTTTT
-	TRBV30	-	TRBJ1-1	CAFSNGWLQNTEAFF	TGTGCCTTCTCAAACGGGTGGCTGCAGAACACTGAAGCTTTCTTT
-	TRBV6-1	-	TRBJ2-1	CASSETTKFF	TGTGCCAGCAGTGAAACGACTAAGTTCTTC
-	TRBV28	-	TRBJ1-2	CASSPGGYGYTF	TGTGCCAGCAGCCCCGGCGGGTATGGCTACACCTTC
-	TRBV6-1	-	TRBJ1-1	CASSDDQRRAIMNTEAFF	TGTGCCAGCAGTGACGATCAGCGTCGAGCCATCATGAACACTGAAGCTTTCTTT
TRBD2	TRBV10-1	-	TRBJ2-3	CASSDPLAGPTDTQYF	TGCGCCAGCAGCGATCCCTTAGCGGGACCCACAGATACGCAGTATTTT
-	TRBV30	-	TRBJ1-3	CAWAHENGNTIYF	TGTGCCTGGGCGCACGAAAACGGAAACACCATATATTTT
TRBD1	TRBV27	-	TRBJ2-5	CASSLLGQGVLEAQYF	TGTGCCAGCAGTTTATTAGGACAGGGAGTTCTGGAGGCCCAGTACTTC
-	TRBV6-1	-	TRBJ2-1	CASISGHRTYNEQFF	TGTGCCAGCATCTCCGGACACCGAACCTACAATGAGCAGTTCTTC
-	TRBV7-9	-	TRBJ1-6	CASSLAGAAPLHF	TGTGCCAGCAGCTTAGCCGGAGCGGCACCCCTCCACTTT
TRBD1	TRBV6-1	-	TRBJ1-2	CASSVEVGQGAYGYTF	TGTGCCAGCAGTGTCGAAGTAGGACAGGGGGCATATGGCTACACCTTC
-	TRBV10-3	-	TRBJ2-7	CAIINDLSYEQYF	TGTGCCATCATAAACGACTTATCCTACGAGCAGTACTTC
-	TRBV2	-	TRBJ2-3	CASKESGSDTQYF	TGTGCCAGCAAGGAATCCGGGTCAGATACGCAGTATTTT
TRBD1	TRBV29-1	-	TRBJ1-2	CSVEIGTDYGYTF	TGCAGCGTTGAAATTGGGACAGACTATGGCTACACCTTC
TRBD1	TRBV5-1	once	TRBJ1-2	CASSLAIIQGSGYTF	TGCGCCAGCAGCTTGGCCATTATACAGGGGTCTGGCTACACCTTC
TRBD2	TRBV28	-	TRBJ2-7	CASSLGTSGYEQYF	TGTGCCAGCAGTTTGGGGACTAGCGGATACGAGCAGTACTTC
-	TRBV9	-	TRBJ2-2	CASSENPYGGELFF	TGTGCCAGCAGCGAAAACCCGTACGGGGGGGAGCTGTTTTTT
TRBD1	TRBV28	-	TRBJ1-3	CASSLSRGFGNTIYF	TGTGCCAGCAGTTTAAGCAGGGGGTTCGGAAACACCATATATTTT
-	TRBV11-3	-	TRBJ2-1	CASSLLQGGNEQFF	TGTGCCAGCAGCTTACTGCAGGGTGGCAATGAGCAGTTCTTC